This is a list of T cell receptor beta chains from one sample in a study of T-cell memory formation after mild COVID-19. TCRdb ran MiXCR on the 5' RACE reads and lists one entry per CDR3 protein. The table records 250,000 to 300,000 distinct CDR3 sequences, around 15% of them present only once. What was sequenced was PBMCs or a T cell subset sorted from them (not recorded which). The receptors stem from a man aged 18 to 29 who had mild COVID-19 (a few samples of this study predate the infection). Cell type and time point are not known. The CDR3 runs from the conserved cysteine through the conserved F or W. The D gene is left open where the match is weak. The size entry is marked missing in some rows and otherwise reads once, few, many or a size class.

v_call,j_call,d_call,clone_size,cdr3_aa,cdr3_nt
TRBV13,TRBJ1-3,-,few,CASSSGGSSGNTIYF,TGTGCCAGCAGCTCGGGGGGGAGCTCTGGAAACACCATATATTTT
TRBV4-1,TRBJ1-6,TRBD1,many,CATRQGGGINSPLHF,TGCGCCACCCGACAGGGAGGGGGGATAAATTCACCCCTCCACTTT
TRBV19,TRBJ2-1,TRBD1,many,CASSDRGNEQFF,TGTGCCAGCAGTGACAGGGGCAATGAGCAGTTCTTC
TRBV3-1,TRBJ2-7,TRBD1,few,CASSHRGTYEQYF,TGTGCCAGCAGCCACAGGGGGACCTACGAGCAGTACTTC
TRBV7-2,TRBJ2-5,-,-,CASSLAQRQETQYF,TGTGCCAGCAGCTTAGCGCAGAGACAAGAGACCCAGTACTTC
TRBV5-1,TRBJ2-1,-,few,CASSFPFGTPTYNEQFF,TGCGCCAGCAGCTTCCCCTTTGGGACTCCAACCTACAATGAGCAGTTCTTC
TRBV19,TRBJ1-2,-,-,CASSISRGLDRYGYTF,TGTGCCAGTAGTATTTCAAGGGGCTTAGATCGCTATGGCTACACCTTC
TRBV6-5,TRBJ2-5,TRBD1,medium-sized,CASSYSTGGGKTQYF,TGTGCCAGCAGTTACTCGACAGGGGGCGGGAAGACCCAGTACTTC
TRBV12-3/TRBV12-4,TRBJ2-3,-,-,CASRRDSHTDTQYF,TGTGCCAGCAGAAGGGACTCCCACACAGATACGCAGTATTTT
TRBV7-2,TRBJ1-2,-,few,CAVTSRGRLGYTF,TGTGCCGTAACTTCCAGGGGCCGGTTAGGCTACACCTTC
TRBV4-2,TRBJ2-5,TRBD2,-,CASSQGGTSGGQETQYF,TGTGCCAGCAGCCAAGGAGGAACTAGCGGGGGGCAAGAGACCCAGTACTTC
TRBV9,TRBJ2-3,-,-,CASSPLVGPDTQYF,TGTGCCAGCAGCCCCTTAGTAGGTCCAGATACGCAGTATTTT
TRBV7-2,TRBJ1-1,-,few,CASSLADRNTEAFF,TGTGCCAGCAGCCTCGCAGACAGGAACACTGAAGCTTTCTTT
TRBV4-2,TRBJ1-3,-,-,CASSRGASGNTIYF,TGTGCCAGCAGCCGCGGCGCCTCTGGAAACACCATATATTTT
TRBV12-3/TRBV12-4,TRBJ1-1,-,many,CASSSGTNTEAFF,TGTGCCAGCAGTTCGGGGACGAACACTGAAGCTTTCTTT
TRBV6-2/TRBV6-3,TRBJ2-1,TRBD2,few,CASRTFGGDDEQFF,TGTGCCAGCAGAACGTTCGGGGGGGATGATGAGCAGTTCTTC
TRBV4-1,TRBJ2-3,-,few,CASSQDGTATDTQYF,TGCGCCAGCAGCCAAGATGGCACCGCCACAGATACGCAGTATTTT
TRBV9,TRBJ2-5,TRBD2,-,CASSPSRWGGDETQYF,TGTGCCAGCAGCCCCTCGCGTTGGGGGGGTGACGAGACCCAGTACTTC
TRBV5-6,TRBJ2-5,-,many,CASSLRRETQYF,TGTGCCAGCAGCTTGCGGAGAGAGACCCAGTACTTC
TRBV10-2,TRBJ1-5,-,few,CASSEGAGQPQHF,TGCGCCAGCAGTGAGGGGGCCGGACAGCCCCAGCATTTT
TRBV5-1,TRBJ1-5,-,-,CASAFSYNQPQHF,TGCGCCAGCGCATTCTCTTACAATCAGCCCCAGCATTTT
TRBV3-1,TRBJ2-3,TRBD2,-,CASSQDRGRGGTDTQYF,TGTGCCAGCAGCCAAGATCGTGGGCGGGGGGGCACAGATACGCAGTATTTT
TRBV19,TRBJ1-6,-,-,CASRMWSSYNSPLHF,TGTGCCAGTAGGATGTGGAGCTCCTATAATTCACCCCTCCACTTT
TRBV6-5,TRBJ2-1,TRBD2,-,CASSTPGGNEQFF,TGTGCCAGCAGTACGCCGGGGGGAAATGAGCAGTTCTTC
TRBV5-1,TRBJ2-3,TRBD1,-,CASSLAGTGHTDTQYF,TGCGCCAGCAGCTTGGCCGGGACAGGACACACAGATACGCAGTATTTT
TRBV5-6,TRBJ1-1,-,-,CASSYIDRENTEAFF,TGTGCCAGCAGCTACATCGATAGGGAGAACACTGAAGCTTTCTTT
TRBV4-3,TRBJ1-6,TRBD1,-,CASSQGTGRPPLHF,TGCGCCAGCAGCCAAGGGACAGGGAGGCCACCCCTCCACTTT
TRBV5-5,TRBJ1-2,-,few,CASSPGPTPTAF,TGTGCCAGCAGCCCGGGACCCACCCCGACCGCCTTC
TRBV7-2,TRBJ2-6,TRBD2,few,CASSRTSASGANVLTF,TGTGCCAGCAGCCGGACTAGCGCCTCTGGGGCCAACGTCCTGACTTTC
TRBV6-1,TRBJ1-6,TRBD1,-,CASSMRWGDRAANSPLHF,TGTGCCAGCTCCATGAGATGGGGCGACAGGGCCGCTAATTCACCCCTCCACTTT
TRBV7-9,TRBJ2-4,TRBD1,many,CASSLGGQGAKNIQYF,TGTGCCAGCAGCTTGGGTGGACAGGGGGCGAAAAACATTCAGTACTTC
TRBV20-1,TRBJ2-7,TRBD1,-,CSARDGVTPGQVWYEQYF,TGCAGTGCTAGAGATGGTGTAACTCCGGGACAGGTTTGGTACGAGCAGTACTTC
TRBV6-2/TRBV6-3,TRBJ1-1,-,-,CASSTALAAGDTEAFF,TGTGCCAGCAGTACAGCCCTCGCAGCGGGGGACACTGAAGCTTTCTTT
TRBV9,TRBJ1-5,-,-,CASSLLSGGQPQHF,TGTGCCAGCAGCCTACTCTCGGGGGGTCAGCCCCAGCATTTT
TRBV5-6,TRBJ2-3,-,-,CASSTGRGSRDTQYF,TGTGCCAGCAGCACGGGCAGGGGTTCGAGAGATACGCAGTATTTT
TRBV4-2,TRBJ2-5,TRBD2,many,CASSPTLAAQETQYF,TGTGCCAGCAGCCCAACACTAGCGGCCCAAGAGACCCAGTACTTC
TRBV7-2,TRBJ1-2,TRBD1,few,CASSVGTGEYTF,TGTGCCAGCAGCGTCGGGACAGGCGAATACACCTTC
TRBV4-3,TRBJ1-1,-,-,CASSQAGASTEAFF,TGCGCCAGCAGCCAAGCAGGGGCGTCCACTGAAGCTTTCTTT
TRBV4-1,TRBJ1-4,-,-,CASSHPRGPNEKLFF,TGCGCCAGCAGCCATCCAAGGGGACCTAATGAAAAACTGTTTTTT
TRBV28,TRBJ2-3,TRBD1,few,CASSRGTGWADTQYF,TGTGCCAGCAGTCGAGGGACAGGGTGGGCAGATACGCAGTATTTT
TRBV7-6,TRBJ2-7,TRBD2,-,CASSLSRGIVNEQYF,TGTGCCAGCAGCTTATCGCGGGGGATCGTTAACGAGCAGTACTTC
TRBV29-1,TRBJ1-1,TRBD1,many,CSAPPGQGNTEAFF,TGCAGCGCACCCCCGGGACAGGGGAACACTGAAGCTTTCTTT
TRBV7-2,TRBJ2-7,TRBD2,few,CASSSQVGGYGYEQYF,TGTGCCAGCAGCTCTCAGGTGGGAGGGTATGGGTACGAGCAGTACTTC
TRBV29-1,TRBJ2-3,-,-,CSVPWGADTQYF,TGCAGCGTTCCGTGGGGGGCAGATACGCAGTATTTT